These 2 T cell receptor beta chains originate from one sample sequenced in a study of T cell changes during pregnancy in multiple sclerosis. Data came from immunoSEQ multiplex PCR; TCRdb stores just in-frame clones and leaves some out. The sample contains 33,000 or so clones, 92% of which appear only once. The material was CD4+ T cells from peripheral blood mononuclear cells, obtained in the third trimester of pregnancy. These receptors were taken from a female donor in good health, enrolled as a control in a pregnancy study.

The V and J genes are TRBV5-1 and TRBJ2-1, with 8 bases matching TRBD2. V was pared by 0 bases and J by 4 bases, with 6 bases of the junction left unmatched. The CDR3 loop spans 16 amino acids. Germline CDR1 is SGHRS and CDR2 is YFSETQ. The CDR3 DNA reads as TGCGCCAGCAGCTTGGTGGTGGCGGGGGGTTACAATGAGCAGTTCTTC. Protein: CASSLVVAGGYNEQFF.

This clone was seen once. DNA of the CDR3: TGTGCCAGCAGCTTAGAGAGGGAGACCCAGTACTTC. Its translation: CASSLERETQYF. This chain connects TRBV7-6 to TRBJ2-5; D unresolved. V was clipped by 1 base and J by 5 bases, with 5 bases between them. The CDR3 runs to 12 residues. Germline lookup yields CDR1 SGHVS and CDR2 FNYEAQ.